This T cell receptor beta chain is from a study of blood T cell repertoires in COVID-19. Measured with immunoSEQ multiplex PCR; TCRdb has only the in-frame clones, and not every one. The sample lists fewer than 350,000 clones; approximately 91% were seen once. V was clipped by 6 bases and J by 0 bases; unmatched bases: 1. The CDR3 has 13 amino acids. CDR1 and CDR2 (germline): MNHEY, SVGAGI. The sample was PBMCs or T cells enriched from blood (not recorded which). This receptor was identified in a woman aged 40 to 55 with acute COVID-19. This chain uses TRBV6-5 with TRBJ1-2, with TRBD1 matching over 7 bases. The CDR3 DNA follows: TGTGCCAGCAGCAGGGGGACTAACTATGGCTACACCTTC. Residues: CASSRGTNYGYTF.